The sequence of this TCR beta chain was determined in a study of response to subunit inactivated influenza vaccine. The ends were cut back, 4 bases at V and 1 base at J, with 11 bases in the middle. Germline lookup yields CDR1 SGHRS and CDR2 YFSETQ. The CDR3 spans 15 residues. This clonotype was seen repeatedly, ten times or more. Antigen: not known. TCRdb reprocessed the RT-PCR reads with MiXCR, giving one entry per CDR3 protein. The sample holds 500,000 to 600,000 distinct CDR3 sequences; roughly 12% are singletons and the top ten take roughly a tenth. Study results and limitations: Every seasonal influenza vaccination brings in few new T cells, the authors suggested.

Sequences were derived from PBMCs from blood, sampled on the day of vaccination. This clonotype originated in a man aged 50 to 59 who received an inactivated influenza vaccine. The chain joins TRBV5-1 to TRBJ2-2, with a weak D call TRBD2 (6 bases). DNA for the CDR3: TGCGCCAGCAGCGTGGGACTGCGGAACACCGGGGAGCTGTTTTTT. Translated, it gives CASSVGLRNTGELFF.